This T cell receptor (beta chain) was observed in a study of a mutant IDH1 vaccine in newly diagnosed glioma. Whole-study context: Averaging about 37 years of age, treated patients were about 60% male and approximately 38% female. Points from the study as a whole: In around 93% of patients, immune responses induced by the vaccine occurred. Pseudoprogression appears to have had no connection to changes in top peripheral T cell clonotypes.

Of note for this clone: As yet, its antigen is unknown.

The CDR3 consists of 17 residues. Losses at the gene ends were 0 bases for V and 6 bases for J; bases not matched to a gene: 14. Germline V gives CDR1 SGHRS, CDR2 YFSETQ. Profiled with immunoSEQ multiplex PCR; TCRdb holds only in-frame clones, not every one. This table holds tens of thousands of clones, approximately 80% found once. The time point denotes: baseline, week 1 (first vaccination visit). Treatment denoted: pre-vaccination baseline after standard-of-care therapy. The astrocytomas were IDH1-mutant, ATRX-negative, and WHO grade 3 or 4. The J gene is TRBJ1-1, the V gene TRBV5-1; 7 positions match TRBD1. The specimen comprised PBMCs, sampled from a glioma patient treated with radiotherapy, temozolomide or both. The clonotype originates from a man aged 25-40 years with glioma. The CDR3 sequence: CASSLVAATEGTAEAFF. The CDR3 DNA follows: TGCGCCAGCAGCTTGGTCGCGGCCACAGAGGGGACAGCTGAAGCTTTCTTT.